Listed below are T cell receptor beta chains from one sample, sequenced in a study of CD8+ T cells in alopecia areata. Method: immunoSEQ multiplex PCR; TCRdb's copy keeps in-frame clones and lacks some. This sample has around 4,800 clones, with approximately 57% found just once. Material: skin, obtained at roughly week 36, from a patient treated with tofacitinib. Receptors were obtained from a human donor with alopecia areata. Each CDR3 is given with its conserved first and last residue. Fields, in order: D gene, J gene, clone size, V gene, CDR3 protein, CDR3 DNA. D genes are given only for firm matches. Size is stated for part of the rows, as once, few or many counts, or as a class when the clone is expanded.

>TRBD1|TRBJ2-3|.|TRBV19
CASSPDRAYVSTDTQYF
TGTGCCAGTAGCCCCGACAGGGCTTACGTTAGCACAGATACGCAGTATTTT
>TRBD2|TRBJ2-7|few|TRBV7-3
CASSLSSGNYEQYF
TGTGCCAGCAGCTTATCTAGCGGGAACTACGAGCAGTACTTC
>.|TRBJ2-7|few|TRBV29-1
CSVGGDEASYEQYF
TGCAGCGTGGGGGGCGACGAAGCCTCCTACGAGCAGTACTTC
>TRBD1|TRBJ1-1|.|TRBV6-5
CASSYRGQTEAFF
TGTGCCAGCAGTTACAGGGGGCAGACTGAAGCTTTCTTT
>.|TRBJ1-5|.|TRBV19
CASSWSNQPQHF
TGTGCCAGTTCTTGGAGCAATCAGCCCCAGCATTTT
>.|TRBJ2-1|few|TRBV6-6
CASSPHIGEQFF
TGTGCCAGCAGTCCTCACATTGGAGAGCAGTTCTTC
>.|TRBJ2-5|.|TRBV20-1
CSAYEETQYF
TGCAGTGCTTACGAAGAGACCCAGTACTTC
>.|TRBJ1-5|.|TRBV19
CASSVSGQPQHF
TGTGCCAGTAGTGTCTCCGGTCAGCCCCAGCATTTT
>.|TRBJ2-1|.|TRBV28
CASSVTPGSSSYNEQFF
TGTGCCAGCAGTGTGACCCCAGGATCTAGCTCCTACAATGAGCAGTTCTTC
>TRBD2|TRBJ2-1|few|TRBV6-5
CASEGLAGVGYEQFF
TGTGCCAGCGAGGGACTAGCGGGAGTGGGCTATGAGCAGTTCTTC
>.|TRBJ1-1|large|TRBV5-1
CASSLVPGRNSEAFF
TGCGCCAGCAGCTTGGTCCCGGGGAGGAATTCTGAAGCTTTCTTT
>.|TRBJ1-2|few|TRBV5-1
CASRLGQGGYTF
TGCGCCAGCAGATTGGGGCAGGGTGGCTACACCTTC
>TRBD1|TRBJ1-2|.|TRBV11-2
CASSSGQGTRPTF
TGTGCCAGCAGCTCGGGACAGGGGACCCGACCTACCTTC
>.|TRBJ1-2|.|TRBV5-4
CASSLAGGERNYGYTF
TGTGCCAGCAGCTTAGCGGGCGGGGAAAGGAACTATGGCTACACCTTC
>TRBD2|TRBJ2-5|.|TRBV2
CASSGLAGAQETQYF
TGTGCCAGCAGTGGATTAGCGGGAGCACAAGAGACCCAGTACTTC
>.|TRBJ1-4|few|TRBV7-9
CASSLVSATNEKLFF
TGTGCCAGCAGCTTAGTATCAGCAACTAATGAAAAACTGTTTTTT
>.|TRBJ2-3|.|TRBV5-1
CASSFGGATDTQYF
TGCGCCAGCAGCTTTGGGGGAGCCACAGATACGCAGTATTTT
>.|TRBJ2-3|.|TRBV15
CATSRYLRDTQYF
TGTGCCACCAGCAGGTACTTGCGTGATACGCAGTATTTT
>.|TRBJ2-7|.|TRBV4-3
CASSQDLEGSHGEQYF
TGCGCCAGCAGCCAAGATCTCGAAGGTTCGCACGGCGAGCAGTACTTC
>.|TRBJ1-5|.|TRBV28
CASSFWGRTHSNQPQHF
TGTGCCAGCAGTTTCTGGGGGCGTACCCATAGCAATCAGCCCCAGCATTTT
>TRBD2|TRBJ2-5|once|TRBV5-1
CASSLGGSGRAGETQYF
TGCGCCAGCAGCTTGGGTGGTAGCGGGAGGGCCGGTGAGACCCAGTACTTC
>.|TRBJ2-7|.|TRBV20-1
CSAWTAREQYF
TGCAGTGCGTGGACAGCACGCGAGCAGTACTTC